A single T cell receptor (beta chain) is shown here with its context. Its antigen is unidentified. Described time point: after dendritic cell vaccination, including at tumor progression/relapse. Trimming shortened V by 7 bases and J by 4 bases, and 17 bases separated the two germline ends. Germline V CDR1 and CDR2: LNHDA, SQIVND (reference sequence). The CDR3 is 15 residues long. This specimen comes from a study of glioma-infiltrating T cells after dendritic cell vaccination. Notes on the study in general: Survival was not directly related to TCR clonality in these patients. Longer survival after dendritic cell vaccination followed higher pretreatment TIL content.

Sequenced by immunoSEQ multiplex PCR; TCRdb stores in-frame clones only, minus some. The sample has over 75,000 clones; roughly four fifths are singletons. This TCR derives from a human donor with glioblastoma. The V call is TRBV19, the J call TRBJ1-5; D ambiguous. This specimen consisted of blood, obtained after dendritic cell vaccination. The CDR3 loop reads CASKSREGGNQPQHF. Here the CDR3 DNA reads TGTGCCAGTAAAAGTCGGGAGGGCGGGAATCAGCCCCAGCATTTT.